This is a list of T cell receptor beta chains from one sample in a study of blood T cell repertoires in COVID-19. The data were produced by immunoSEQ multiplex PCR, yet TCRdb's version contains in-frame clones alone and is incomplete. The sample yields about 64,000 clones, over 75% seen once. Sequencing used peripheral blood. These receptors came from a woman in her fifties or sixties with COVID-19, enrolled during active disease. CDR3s include the opening cysteine and the closing phenylalanine or tryptophan. A D gene is named only where the DNA matches it firmly. The listing skips clone size in some rows; elsewhere it reads once, few, many or a size class.

V: TRBV18
J: TRBJ2-5
D: TRBD2
size: NA
DNA: TGTGCCAGCTCACCACCTGCGGGGGGGGGCTACGAGACCCAGTACTTC
CDR3: CASSPPAGGGYETQYF

V: TRBV6-5
J: TRBJ1-6
D: TRBD1
size: NA
DNA: TGTGCCACCGGTACGGACAGGGGAGTTTGGTCACCCCTCCACTTT
CDR3: CATGTDRGVWSPLHF

V: TRBV9
J: TRBJ2-5
D: TRBD2
size: NA
DNA: TGTGCCAGCAGCGTAGCGGGGGGAGAGACCCAGTACTTC
CDR3: CASSVAGGETQYF

V: TRBV6-6
J: TRBJ2-7
D: NA
size: NA
DNA: TGTGCCAGCAGAGTCGTGGGAGCCTACGAGCAGTACTTC
CDR3: CASRVVGAYEQYF

V: TRBV10-1
J: TRBJ1-5
D: TRBD1
size: NA
DNA: TGCGCCAGCCCCCGAGGGCAGGGGGCATGGGGACAGCCCCAGCATTTT
CDR3: CASPRGQGAWGQPQHF

V: TRBV28
J: TRBJ2-7
D: NA
size: NA
DNA: TGTGCCAGCAGTGAGCCCCCGAACTCACTGCCGTACTTC
CDR3: CASSEPPNSLPYF

V: TRBV7-6
J: TRBJ2-1
D: TRBD2
size: NA
DNA: TGTGCCAGCAGCTTAGGTCTAGCGGGTACCTACAATGAGCAGTTCTTC
CDR3: CASSLGLAGTYNEQFF

V: TRBV6-5
J: TRBJ1-2
D: TRBD1
size: once
DNA: TGTGCCAGCAGTTACATTAGGACAGGGGGGACCTATGGCTACACCTTC
CDR3: CASSYIRTGGTYGYTF

V: TRBV5-1
J: TRBJ2-7
D: TRBD2
size: NA
DNA: TGCGCCAGCAGCTTCCTATCTAGCGGTCTTGCCTCCTACGAGCAGTACTTC
CDR3: CASSFLSSGLASYEQYF

V: TRBV5-1
J: TRBJ1-4
D: NA
size: NA
DNA: TGCGCCAGCAGCCCGGGACACTTTAGTAATGAAAAACTGTTTTTT
CDR3: CASSPGHFSNEKLFF

V: TRBV20-1
J: TRBJ1-5
D: TRBD1
size: NA
DNA: TGCAGTGCTAGTGGGGACAGGGGTCAGCCCCAGCATTTT
CDR3: CSASGDRGQPQHF

V: TRBV19
J: TRBJ2-7
D: NA
size: NA
DNA: TGTGCCAGTAGGGCCACGGGACTCTACGAGCAGTACTTC
CDR3: CASRATGLYEQYF

V: TRBV27
J: TRBJ2-7
D: NA
size: NA
DNA: TGTGCCAGCAGCCTCACCAGAGTAGAGGGCTACTACGAGCAGTACTTC
CDR3: CASSLTRVEGYYEQYF

V: TRBV5-6
J: TRBJ2-5
D: TRBD2
size: NA
DNA: TGTGCCAGCAGTCCAGGGACTAGAGTTGAAGAGACCCAGTACTTC
CDR3: CASSPGTRVEETQYF

V: TRBV4-1
J: TRBJ1-1
D: NA
size: NA
DNA: TGCGCCAGCAGCCAAGATACCAGGGGGAACACTGAAGCTTTCTTT
CDR3: CASSQDTRGNTEAFF

V: TRBV28
J: TRBJ2-2
D: NA
size: once
DNA: TGTGCCAGCAGCTTTATGCCCGGGTCCGGGGAGCTGTTTTTT
CDR3: CASSFMPGSGELFF

V: TRBV4-1
J: TRBJ2-7
D: TRBD2
size: NA
DNA: TGCGCCAGCAGCCAAGGGGCGGGAGTGGGGGAGCAGTACTTC
CDR3: CASSQGAGVGEQYF

V: TRBV3-1/TRBV3-2
J: TRBJ2-5
D: NA
size: NA
DNA: TGTGCCAGCAGCCAAGAGTGGGGAGAAGAGACCCAGTACTTC
CDR3: CASSQEWGEETQYF

V: TRBV7-9
J: TRBJ1-5
D: NA
size: NA
DNA: TGTGCCAGCAGCGACAATCGACAGGATAATCAGCCCCAGCATTTT
CDR3: CASSDNRQDNQPQHF

V: TRBV28
J: TRBJ1-1
D: NA
size: few
DNA: TGTGCCAGCAGGCCATGGGGGGGCGGTGAAGCTTTCTTT
CDR3: CASRPWGGGEAFF

V: TRBV5-5
J: TRBJ1-3
D: NA
size: once
DNA: TGTGCCAGCAGCTTGGAACAGCTAGGAAACACCATATATTTT
CDR3: CASSLEQLGNTIYF

V: TRBV28
J: TRBJ1-6
D: TRBD1
size: NA
DNA: TGTGCCAGCCATCAGGGGGAATTCTATAATTCACCCCTCCACTTT
CDR3: CASHQGEFYNSPLHF

V: TRBV6-5
J: TRBJ2-3
D: TRBD2
size: NA
DNA: TGTGCCAGCAGTTACGGCCTAGCGGGAGGCACAGATACGCAGTATTTT
CDR3: CASSYGLAGGTDTQYF

V: TRBV11-2
J: TRBJ1-2
D: TRBD1
size: NA
DNA: TGTGCCAGCAGCCCGGACAGGGGGAGTGGCTACACCTTC
CDR3: CASSPDRGSGYTF

V: TRBV28
J: TRBJ1-4
D: TRBD1
size: NA
DNA: TGTGCCAGCAGTTTGGAGATAGACAGGGTTAATGAAAAACTGTTTTTT
CDR3: CASSLEIDRVNEKLFF

V: TRBV30
J: TRBJ1-3
D: TRBD1
size: NA
DNA: TGTGCCTGGGACAGGGTCGGAAACACCATATATTTT
CDR3: CAWDRVGNTIYF

V: TRBV7-2
J: TRBJ1-3
D: NA
size: NA
DNA: TGTGCCACCTCATTAGCCCACGGCAGCTCTGGAAACACCATATATTTT
CDR3: CATSLAHGSSGNTIYF

V: TRBV6-2/TRBV6-3
J: TRBJ2-1
D: TRBD1
size: NA
DNA: TGTGCCAGCAGTTCCCACGGACAGGGAGGATACAATGAGCAGTTCTTC
CDR3: CASSSHGQGGYNEQFF

V: TRBV11-2
J: TRBJ1-2
D: TRBD1
size: NA
DNA: TGTGCCAGCAGCTTAGTCGACAGGGGGAACTATGGCTACACCTTC
CDR3: CASSLVDRGNYGYTF

V: TRBV5-1
J: TRBJ2-2
D: NA
size: NA
DNA: TGCGCCAGCACCTCGGGGGAGACCGGGGAGCTGTTTTTT
CDR3: CASTSGETGELFF

V: TRBV5-1
J: TRBJ1-1
D: NA
size: NA
DNA: TGCGCCAGCAGCTTATCAGGGGCTGAAGCTTTCTTT
CDR3: CASSLSGAEAFF

V: TRBV5-5
J: TRBJ2-2
D: TRBD1
size: NA
DNA: TGTGCCAGCAGCTTTCCGGGACAGGGGGCTATGACCGGGGAGCTGTTTTTT
CDR3: CASSFPGQGAMTGELFF

V: TRBV4-2
J: TRBJ1-1
D: NA
size: NA
DNA: TGTGCCAGCAGCCATTCGGCCTACGGAACTAGCGGGGCGCGGGACACTGAAGCTTTCTTT
CDR3: CASSHSAYGTSGARDTEAFF

V: TRBV4-3
J: TRBJ1-2
D: NA
size: NA
DNA: TGCGCCAGCAGCCAATCTACTAGGGCGGCCTGGGGCTACACCTTC
CDR3: CASSQSTRAAWGYTF

V: TRBV29-1
J: TRBJ2-1
D: TRBD2
size: NA
DNA: TGCAGCGTCTCAGCTATAGCGGGGGGGATTCCACATGAGCAGTTCTTC
CDR3: CSVSAIAGGIPHEQFF

V: TRBV5-1
J: TRBJ1-6
D: NA
size: NA
DNA: TGCGCCAGCAGCCTCGGAGAGCCTAATTCACCCCTCCACTTT
CDR3: CASSLGEPNSPLHF

V: TRBV4-3
J: TRBJ1-2
D: NA
size: NA
DNA: TGCGCCAGCAGCCAAGAGTTTGGCGGGGCGTACTATGGCTACACCTTC
CDR3: CASSQEFGGAYYGYTF

V: TRBV12-3/TRBV12-4
J: TRBJ2-3
D: NA
size: NA
DNA: TGTGCCAGCAGTCTGTCCCAGATGGATACGCAGTATTTT
CDR3: CASSLSQMDTQYF

V: TRBV6-2/TRBV6-3
J: TRBJ2-1
D: TRBD2
size: NA
DNA: TGTGCCAGCAGTTCGGGACTAGCGGGATACTACAATGAGCAGTTCTTC
CDR3: CASSSGLAGYYNEQFF

V: TRBV3-1/TRBV3-2
J: TRBJ2-7
D: TRBD2
size: NA
DNA: TGTGCCAGCAGCCAACTAGCGGGGGCCTACGAGCAGTACTTC
CDR3: CASSQLAGAYEQYF

V: TRBV18
J: TRBJ2-7
D: TRBD2
size: NA
DNA: TGTGCCAGCTCACCCGCGGGGGTGTACGAGCAGTACTTC
CDR3: CASSPAGVYEQYF

V: TRBV4-1
J: TRBJ1-4
D: TRBD1
size: NA
DNA: TGCGCCAGCAGCCAAGGCGTAGGGGGCTATGAAAAACTGTTTTTT
CDR3: CASSQGVGGYEKLFF

V: TRBV28
J: TRBJ2-1
D: NA
size: NA
DNA: TGTGCCAGCAGCCAGGGCAGAAGCAGCTCCTACAATGAGCAGTTCTTC
CDR3: CASSQGRSSSYNEQFF